This entry concerns a single TCR beta chain. The data stem from a study of T cell clonotyping in hematopoietic cell transplantation. Here immunoSEQ multiplex PCR was the method, and the copy in TCRdb shows in-frame clones only, minus some. Here the sample spans about 41,000 clones, 95% being singletons. CDR3 size: 14 residues. V gave up 7 bases and J gave up 4 bases; unmatched junction bases: 6. CDR1 ENHRY and CDR2 SYGVKD come from the germline V gene. The sample consisted of peripheral blood mononuclear cells. This clonotype was obtained from a man aged 25-45 years in good health. Some clones in this sample may be carry-over from other donors' samples. The chain joins TRBV10-3 to TRBJ1-1, with 10 bases that match TRBD1. The CDR3 DNA is TGTGCCATCACCCAGGACAGGGGGACCACTGAAGCTTTCTTT. Its protein is CAITQDRGTTEAFF.